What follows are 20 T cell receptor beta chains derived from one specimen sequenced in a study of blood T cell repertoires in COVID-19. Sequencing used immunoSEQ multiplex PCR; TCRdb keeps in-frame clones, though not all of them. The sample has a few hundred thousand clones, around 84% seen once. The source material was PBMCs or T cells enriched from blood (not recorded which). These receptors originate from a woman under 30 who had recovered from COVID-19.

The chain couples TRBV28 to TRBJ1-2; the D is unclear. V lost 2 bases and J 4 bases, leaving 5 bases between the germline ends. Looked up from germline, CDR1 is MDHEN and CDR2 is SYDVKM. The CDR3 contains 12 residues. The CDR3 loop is CASSLQAYGYTF. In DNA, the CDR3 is TGTGCCAGCAGTTTACAGGCCTATGGCTACACCTTC.

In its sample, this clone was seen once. CDR3 DNA sequence: TGTGCCAGCAGGACGGGGGGCGACACCGGGGAGCTGTTTTTT. Translation gives CASRTGGDTGELFF. The V and J genes are TRBV6-5 and TRBJ2-2; tentatively, D is TRBD2 (7 bases). The CDR3 consists of 14 residues. The germline gives CDR1 MNHEY, CDR2 SVGAGI. Trimming cost V 6 bases and J 3 bases, with 11 bases left between them.

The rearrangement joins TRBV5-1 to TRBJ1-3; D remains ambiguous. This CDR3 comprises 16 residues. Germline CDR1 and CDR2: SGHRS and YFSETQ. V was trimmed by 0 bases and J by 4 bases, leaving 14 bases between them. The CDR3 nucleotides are TGCGCCAGCAGCTTGGGCGCGGGAGGCAGCGGAAACACCATATATTTT. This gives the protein CASSLGAGGSGNTIYF.

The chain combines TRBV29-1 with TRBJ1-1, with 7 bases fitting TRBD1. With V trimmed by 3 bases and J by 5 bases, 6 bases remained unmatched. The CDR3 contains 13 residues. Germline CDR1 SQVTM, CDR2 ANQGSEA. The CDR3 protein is CSVDTGALTEAFF. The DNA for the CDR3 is TGCAGCGTTGATACAGGGGCGTTGACTGAAGCTTTCTTT.

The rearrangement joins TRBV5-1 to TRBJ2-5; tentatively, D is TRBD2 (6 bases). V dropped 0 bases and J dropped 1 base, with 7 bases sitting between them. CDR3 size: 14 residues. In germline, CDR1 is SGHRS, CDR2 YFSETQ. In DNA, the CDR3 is TGCGCCAGCAGCTTGGGACTAGTCCAAGAGACCCAGTACTTC. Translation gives CASSLGLVQETQYF.

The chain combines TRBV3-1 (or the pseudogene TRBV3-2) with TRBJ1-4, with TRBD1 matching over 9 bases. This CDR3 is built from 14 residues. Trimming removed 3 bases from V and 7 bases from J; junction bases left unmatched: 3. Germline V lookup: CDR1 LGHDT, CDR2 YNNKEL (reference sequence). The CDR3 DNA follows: TGTGCCAGCAGCCATTCGGACAGGGGTGAAAAACTGTTTTTT. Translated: CASSHSDRGEKLFF.

CDR3 nucleotide sequence: TGTGCCTGGAGGAAGGACAGATCCTATAGCAATCAGCCCCAGCATTTT. Its translation is CAWRKDRSYSNQPQHF. The chain joins TRBV30 to TRBJ1-5; a weak D match, TRBD1 (6 bases). This CDR3 comprises 16 residues. Per germline, CDR1 GTSNPN and CDR2 SVGIG (reference sequence). The V and J ends lost 3 bases and 0 bases respectively, with 15 bases between them.

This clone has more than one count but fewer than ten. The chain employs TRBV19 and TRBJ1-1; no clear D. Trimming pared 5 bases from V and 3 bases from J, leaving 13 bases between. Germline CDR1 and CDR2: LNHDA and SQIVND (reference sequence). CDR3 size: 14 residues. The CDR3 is CASSPSWVHTEAFF. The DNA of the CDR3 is TGTGCCAGTAGTCCTAGTTGGGTTCACACTGAAGCTTTCTTT.

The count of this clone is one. The CDR3 nucleotides are TGCAGCGGGAAAGGGACTGAGTATGGCTACACCTTC. It specifies CSGKGTEYGYTF. This chain joins TRBV29-1 and TRBJ1-2; maybe TRBD1 (5 bases). The V end was cut by 7 bases, the J end by 5 bases, with 14 bases between. Germline V gene lookup returns CDR1 SQVTM and CDR2 ANQGSEA. The length of the CDR3 is 12 residues.

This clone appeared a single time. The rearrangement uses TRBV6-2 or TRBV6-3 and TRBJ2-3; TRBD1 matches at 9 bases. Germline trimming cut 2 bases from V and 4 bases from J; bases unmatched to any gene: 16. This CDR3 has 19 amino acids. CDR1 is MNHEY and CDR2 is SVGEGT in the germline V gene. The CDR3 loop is CASSYPTAEGTGSPDTQYF. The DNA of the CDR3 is TGTGCCAGCAGTTACCCAACGGCAGAAGGGACAGGGTCCCCAGATACGCAGTATTTT.

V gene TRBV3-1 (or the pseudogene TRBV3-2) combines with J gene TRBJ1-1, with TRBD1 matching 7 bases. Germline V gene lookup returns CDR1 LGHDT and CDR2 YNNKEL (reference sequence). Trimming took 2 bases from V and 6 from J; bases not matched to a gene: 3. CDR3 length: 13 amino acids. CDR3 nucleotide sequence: TGTGCCAGCAGCCAACAACAGGGGTCTGAAGCTTTCTTT. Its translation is CASSQQQGSEAFF.

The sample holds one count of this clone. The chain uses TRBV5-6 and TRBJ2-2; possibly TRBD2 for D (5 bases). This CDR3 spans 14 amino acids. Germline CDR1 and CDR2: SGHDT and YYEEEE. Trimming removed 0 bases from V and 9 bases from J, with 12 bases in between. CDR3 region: CASSLGGSVWELFF. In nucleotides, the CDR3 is TGTGCCAGCAGCTTGGGCGGGTCCGTTTGGGAGCTGTTTTTT.

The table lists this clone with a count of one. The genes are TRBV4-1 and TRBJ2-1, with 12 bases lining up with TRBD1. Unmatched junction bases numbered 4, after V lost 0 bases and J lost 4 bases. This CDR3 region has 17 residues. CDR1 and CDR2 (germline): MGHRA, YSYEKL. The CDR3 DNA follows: TGCGCCAGCAGCCAAGAAAAGGGACAGGGGGCTTACAATGAGCAGTTCTTC. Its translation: CASSQEKGQGAYNEQFF.

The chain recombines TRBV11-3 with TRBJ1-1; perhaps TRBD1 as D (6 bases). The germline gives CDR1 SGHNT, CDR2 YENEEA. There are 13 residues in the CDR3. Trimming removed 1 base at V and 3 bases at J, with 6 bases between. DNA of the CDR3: TGTGCCAGCAGCTTAGGACAGGACACTGAAGCTTTCTTT. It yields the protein CASSLGQDTEAFF.

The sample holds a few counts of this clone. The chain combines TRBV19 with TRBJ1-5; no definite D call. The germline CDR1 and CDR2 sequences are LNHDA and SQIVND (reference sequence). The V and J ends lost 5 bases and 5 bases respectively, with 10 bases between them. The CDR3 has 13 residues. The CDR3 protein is CASSLQYDQPQHF. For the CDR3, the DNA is TGTGCCAGTAGTCTACAGTACGATCAGCCCCAGCATTTT.

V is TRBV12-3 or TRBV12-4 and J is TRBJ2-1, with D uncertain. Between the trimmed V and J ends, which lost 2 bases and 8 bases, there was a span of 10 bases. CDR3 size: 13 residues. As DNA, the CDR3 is TGTGCCAGCAGTTTAAATCCCGAGGATGAGCAGTTCTTC. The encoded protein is CASSLNPEDEQFF.

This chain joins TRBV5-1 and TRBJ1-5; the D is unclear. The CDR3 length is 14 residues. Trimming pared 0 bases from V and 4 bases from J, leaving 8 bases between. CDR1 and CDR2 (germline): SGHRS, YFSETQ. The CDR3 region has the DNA TGCGCCAGCAGCTTGGACCCCGGGAATCAGCCCCAGCATTTT. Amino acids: CASSLDPGNQPQHF. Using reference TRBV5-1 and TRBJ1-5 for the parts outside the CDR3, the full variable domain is KAGVTQTPRYLIKTRGQQVTLSCSPISGHRSVSWYQQTPGQGLQFLFEYFSETQRNKGNFPGRFSGRQFSNSRSEMNVSTLELGDSALYLCASSLDPGNQPQHFGDGTRLSIL.

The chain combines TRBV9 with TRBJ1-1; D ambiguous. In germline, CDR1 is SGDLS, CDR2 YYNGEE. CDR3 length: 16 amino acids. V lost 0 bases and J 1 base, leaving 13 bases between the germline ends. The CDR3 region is CASSVDPGNKNTEAFF. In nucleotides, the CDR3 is TGTGCCAGCAGCGTAGATCCCGGGAACAAGAACACTGAAGCTTTCTTT. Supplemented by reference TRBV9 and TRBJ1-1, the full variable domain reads DSGVTQTPKHLITATGQRVTLRCSPRSGDLSVYWYQQSLDQGLQFLIQYYNGEERAKGNILERFSAQQFPDLHSELNLSSLELGDSALYFCASSVDPGNKNTEAFFGQGTRLTVV.

The CDR3 bases are TGTGCCAGCAGCTATCCTCCGGGGGGTCTCGGGATACGTGAGACCCAGTACTTC. Translating gives CASSYPPGGLGIRETQYF. The genes are TRBV28 and TRBJ2-5, with 7 bases identical to TRBD2. CDR1 and CDR2 from the germline V gene are MDHEN and SYDVKM. The CDR3 consists of 18 residues. The V segment lost 6 bases and the J segment 5 bases; nucleotides outside the gene matches: 21.

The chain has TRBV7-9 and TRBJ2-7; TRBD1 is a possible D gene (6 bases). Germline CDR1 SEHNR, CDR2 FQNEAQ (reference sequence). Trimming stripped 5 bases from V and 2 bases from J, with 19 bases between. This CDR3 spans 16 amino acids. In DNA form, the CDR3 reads TGTGCCAGCAGCACGAGCCGGGACACCAACACCTACGAGCAGTACTTC. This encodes CASSTSRDTNTYEQYF. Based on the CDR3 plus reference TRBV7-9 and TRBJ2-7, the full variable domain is DTGVSQNPRHKITKRGQNVTFRCDPISEHNRLYWYRQTLGQGPEFLTYFQNEAQLEKSRLLSDRFSAERPKGSFSTLEIQRTEQGDSAMYLCASSTSRDTNTYEQYFGPGTRLTVT.